This passage covers 32 T cell receptor beta chains from one sample sequenced in a study of siplizumab effects on memory and regulatory T cells. Produced via immunoSEQ multiplex PCR; TCRdb's table is partial and in-frame only. The table records over 50,000 clones, less than 90% of them present only once. Sequences were obtained from memory CD4+ T cells sorted from blood. These receptors were obtained from a human donor in good health.

On this clone itself: A read error may produce the germline difference seen at one junction end. This chain links TRBV7-7 with TRBJ2-3, with 10 bases lining up with TRBD2. CDR1 SSHAT and CDR2 FNYEAQ come from the germline V gene (reference sequence). The CDR3 consists of 17 residues. The CDR3 region has the DNA TGTGCTAGCAGCTTGGGCTCTAGCGGGAGTGGGGCAGATACGCAGTATTTT. It encodes CASSLGSSGSGADTQYF.

This clone has a handful of counts. This chain connects TRBV4-1 to TRBJ2-5, with TRBD2 identical over 9 bases. CDR3 size: 13 residues. Unmatched junction bases numbered 2, after V lost 4 bases and J lost 5 bases. CDR1 MGHRA and CDR2 YSYEKL come from the germline V gene. The CDR3 nucleotides are TGCGCCAGCAGCCGGCTAGCGGGGGAGACCCAGTACTTC. This encodes CASSRLAGETQYF.

V usage is TRBV19 and J usage is TRBJ1-6; D is uncertain. The length of the CDR3 is 16 residues. The germline gives CDR1 LNHDA, CDR2 SQIVND (reference sequence). V was pared by 4 bases and J by 10 bases, with 20 bases between. The CDR3 reads CASSTGRRGGESPLHF. In nucleotides, the CDR3 is TGTGCCAGTAGTACGGGCCGGCGAGGTGGAGAGTCACCCCTCCACTTT.

This chain connects TRBV29-1 to TRBJ2-1; TRBD2 matches 7 bases. Germline lookup yields CDR1 SQVTM and CDR2 ANQGSEA. The CDR3 length is 12 residues. J was trimmed by 4 bases and V by 7 bases; bases with no gene match: 4. CDR3 DNA: TGCAGCGCGGGGGGAACTTACAATGAGCAGTTCTTC. The encoded protein is CSAGGTYNEQFF.

CDR3 amino acids: CASSGEATGLGYTF. Here the CDR3 DNA reads TGTGCCAGCAGCGGAGAGGCTACAGGGTTGGGCTACACCTTC. V and J are TRBV2 and TRBJ1-2; D may be TRBD1 (6 bases). Trimming shortened V by 6 bases and J by 8 bases, and 19 bases separated the two germline ends. The CDR3 spans 14 residues. Germline V gene lookup returns CDR1 SNHLY and CDR2 FYNNEI.

The V call is TRBV7-3, the J call TRBJ2-7; 7 nucleotides align to TRBD2. With V trimmed by 5 bases and J by 3 bases, 7 bases remained unmatched. Germline loops: CDR1 SGHTA, CDR2 FQGTGA. CDR3 length: 14 residues. CDR3 nucleotides: TGTGCCAGCAGCCCCTCGAGCGGGAACTACGAGCAGTACTTC. Translated, it gives CASSPSSGNYEQYF.

This chain joins TRBV19 and TRBJ2-4, with 9 bases lining up with TRBD1. This CDR3 has 18 amino acids. CDR1 and CDR2 (germline): LNHDA, SQIVND (reference sequence). V was clipped by 9 bases and J by 0 bases; unmatched bases: 15. This CDR3 reads CASPPHVQGARAKNIQYF. The CDR3, as DNA: TGTGCCAGCCCACCACACGTACAGGGGGCAAGAGCCAAAAACATTCAGTACTTC.

The chain uses TRBV15 and TRBJ2-2; D not resolved. V lost 1 base to trimming and J lost 1 base, with 7 bases between them. This CDR3 comprises 15 residues. In germline, CDR1 is LNHNV, CDR2 YYDKDF (reference sequence). CDR3: CATSRGGGNTGELFF. In DNA, the CDR3 is TGTGCCACCAGCAGAGGTGGCGGGAACACCGGGGAGCTGTTTTTT.

The CDR3 here is CASSLRDRVETQYF. CDR3 nucleotide sequence: TGTGCCAGCAGTTTAAGGGACAGGGTCGAGACCCAGTACTTC. The chain is built from TRBV27 and TRBJ2-5; 9 bases agree with TRBD1. Germline V gives CDR1 MNHEY, CDR2 SMNVEV (reference sequence). Trimming took 2 bases from V and 5 from J; bases not matched to a gene: 3. CDR3 length: 14 amino acids.

The rearrangement uses TRBV18 and TRBJ1-4, with 7 bases matching TRBD1. J lost 1 base, V lost 3 bases, and 5 bases had no gene match. CDR1 and CDR2 (germline): KGHSH, LQKENI. The CDR3 extends over 16 amino acids. CDR3 region: CASSPIQGRTNEKLFF. CDR3 sequence (DNA): TGTGCCAGCTCACCGATACAGGGGCGAACTAATGAAAAACTGTTTTTT. The variable domain in full, completed from reference TRBV18 and TRBJ1-4, reads NAGVMQNPRHLVRRRGQEARLRCSPMKGHSHVYWYRQLPEEGLKFMVYLQKENIIDESGMPKERFSAEFPKEGPSILRIQQVVRGDSAAYFCASSPIQGRTNEKLFFGSGTQLSVL.

This chain joins TRBV2 and TRBJ2-5, with D perhaps matching TRBD2 (6 bases). V was clipped by 5 bases and J by 1 base, with 11 bases between them. CDR3 size: 14 residues. The V gene's germline CDR1 is SNHLY and CDR2 FYNNEI. CDR3 region: CASSNSGTQETQYF. In nucleotides, the CDR3 is TGTGCCAGCAGTAATAGCGGAACCCAAGAGACCCAGTACTTC.

The CDR3 DNA reads as TGTGCCAGCATCCGGCCGGGTTCCTACGAGCAGTACTTC. Amino acid sequence: CASIRPGSYEQYF. The rearrangement links TRBV6-5 to TRBJ2-7; unclear D gene. V was trimmed by 7 bases and J by 1 base, leaving 11 bases between them. Germline values: CDR1 MNHEY, CDR2 SVGAGI. This CDR3 is 13 amino acids long.

J is TRBJ2-5 and V is TRBV29-1; D is unresolved. Trimming left V 4 bases short and J 5 bases short, with 14 bases between. Germline V gives CDR1 SQVTM, CDR2 ANQGSEA. The CDR3 runs 13 residues. The CDR3 DNA reads TGCAGCGTTGCCCGAGGAGTCAGGGAGACCCAGTACTTC. It specifies CSVARGVRETQYF.

This clone has more than one count but fewer than ten. This sample includes further DNA sequences coding for the same CDR3. The V and J genes are TRBV7-8 and TRBJ1-1, with D possibly TRBD1 on 5 matching bases. The CDR3 is made up of 16 amino acids. The germline V and J ends were trimmed by 3 bases and 0 bases, with 14 bases remaining between them. In germline, CDR1 is SGHVS, CDR2 FQNEAQ. CDR3: CASSLGGEGMNTEAFF. The CDR3 DNA is TGTGCCAGCAGCTTGGGGGGGGAGGGAATGAACACTGAAGCTTTCTTT. The complete variable domain, with remaining parts taken from reference TRBV7-8 and TRBJ1-1, reads GAGVSQSPRYKVAKRGQDVALRCDPISGHVSLFWYQQALGQGPEFLTYFQNEAQLDKSGLPSDRFFAERPEGSVSTLKIQRTQQEDSAVYLCASSLGGEGMNTEAFFGQGTRLTVV.

The chain uses TRBV6-1 and TRBJ2-1, with D perhaps given as TRBD1 or TRBD2 (5 bases each). V was trimmed by 5 bases and J by 1 base, leaving 12 bases between them. The CDR3 spans 15 residues. Germline V gene lookup returns CDR1 MNHNS and CDR2 SASEGT. CDR3 in DNA: TGTGCCAGCAGTAACCACGAGGGGTCCTACAATGAGCAGTTCTTC. This encodes CASSNHEGSYNEQFF.

The chain couples TRBV29-1 to TRBJ2-1, with D tentatively TRBD1 (6 bases). Per the germline V gene, CDR1 is SQVTM and CDR2 is ANQGSEA. The CDR3 contains 13 residues. The CDR3 DNA sequence: TGCAGTGTAACAGGGAGCTCCTACAATGAGCAGTTCTTC. It specifies CSVTGSSYNEQFF.

The rearrangement joins TRBV18 to TRBJ1-1, with 10 bases that match TRBD1. V lost 5 bases and J lost 0; bases outside the gene matches: 12. The CDR3 runs to 18 residues. Germline CDR1 KGHSH, CDR2 LQKENI. CDR3 sequence (DNA): TGTGCCAGCTCAACAGAGGTGACAGGGGGCCGCATGAACACTGAAGCTTTCTTT. Residues: CASSTEVTGGRMNTEAFF. Combining the CDR3 with reference TRBV18 and TRBJ1-1 gives the whole variable domain NAGVMQNPRHLVRRRGQEARLRCSPMKGHSHVYWYRQLPEEGLKFMVYLQKENIIDESGMPKERFSAEFPKEGPSILRIQQVVRGDSAAYFCASSTEVTGGRMNTEAFFGQGTRLTVV.

V gene TRBV5-1 combines with J gene TRBJ2-2; a possible D gene is TRBD1 (7 bases). Germline CDR1 is SGHRS and CDR2 is YFSETQ. The CDR3 covers 16 residues. Trimming removed 3 bases at V and 4 bases at J, with 16 bases between. This CDR3 reads CASSSQGEAGTGELFF. The CDR3 DNA reads as TGCGCCAGCAGCTCCCAGGGGGAGGCTGGCACCGGGGAGCTGTTTTTT.

The V and J genes are TRBV5-6 and TRBJ1-1; 8 bases align to TRBD1. There are 14 residues in the CDR3. Germline CDR1 is SGHDT and CDR2 is YYEEEE. J gave up 0 bases and V 7 bases, and 5 bases lay outside the gene matches. The CDR3 region is CASLTTGVNTEAFF. The CDR3 nucleotides are TGTGCCAGCCTCACGACAGGGGTGAACACTGAAGCTTTCTTT.

This clone showed up just once. The gene calls are TRBV5-1 and TRBJ1-1, with unresolved D. CDR1 and CDR2 (germline): SGHRS, YFSETQ. This CDR3 has 13 amino acids. The V and J ends lost 5 bases and 2 bases respectively, with 10 bases between them. The CDR3 spells CASRTDLNTEAFF. The CDR3 nucleotides are TGCGCCAGCAGAACGGACTTAAACACTGAAGCTTTCTTT.

This chain uses TRBV6-6 with TRBJ2-1; 8 bases are shared with TRBD1. The germline V gene has CDR1 MNHNY and CDR2 SVGAGI (reference sequence). V lost 7 bases to trimming and J lost 6 bases; unmatched junction nucleotides: 11. The CDR3 length is 15 residues. Written as DNA, the CDR3 is TGTGCCAGCACAAACCCCGGACAGGGAGGCAATGAGCAGTTCTTC. Its translation: CASTNPGQGGNEQFF.

This rearrangement joins TRBV7-8 to TRBJ2-6, with 10 positions matching TRBD1. J gave up 4 bases and V 2 bases, and 11 bases lay outside the gene matches. The germline CDR1 and CDR2 sequences are SGHVS and FQNEAQ. This CDR3 has 19 residues. The CDR3 sequence is CASSLRIGGQGSGANVLTF. CDR3 sequence (DNA): TGTGCCAGCAGCTTAAGAATAGGGGGACAGGGGTCCGGGGCCAACGTCCTGACTTTC.

The CDR3 DNA reads TGTGCCAGCAGACCACAGGGGACCTCAAATCAGCCCCAGCATTTT. Translated, it gives CASRPQGTSNQPQHF. This rearrangement joins TRBV6-5 to TRBJ1-5; 7 bases are shared with TRBD1. The trim removed 6 bases at V and 4 bases at J, leaving 9 bases unmatched. The germline V gene has CDR1 MNHEY and CDR2 SVGAGI. CDR3 length: 15 residues.

This sequence joins TRBV29-1 and TRBJ2-3; D gene uncertain. This CDR3 contains 12 residues. Germline CDR1 is SQVTM and CDR2 is ANQGSEA. V was clipped by 2 bases and J by 2 bases, with 5 bases between them. CDR3 DNA: TGCAGCGTTGAATCTTCCACAGATACGCAGTATTTT. As protein: CSVESSTDTQYF.

This clone appeared a single time. This chain links TRBV10-3 with TRBJ2-3; 10 bases align to TRBD2. The germline gives CDR1 ENHRY, CDR2 SYGVKD. The trim removed 3 bases at V and 7 bases at J, leaving 10 bases unmatched. This CDR3 is built from 16 residues. The CDR3 DNA sequence: TGTGCCATCAGTGATTTGTCTAGCGGGAGTCGAAATACGCAGTATTTT. Translated: CAISDLSSGSRNTQYF.

CDR3 amino acids: CASSLPWGTGELFF. The CDR3 nucleotides are TGTGCCAGCAGCCTACCCTGGGGAACCGGGGAGCTGTTTTTT. The chain is built from TRBV7-9 and TRBJ2-2; no clear D. The CDR3 loop spans 14 amino acids. Germline V gene lookup returns CDR1 SEHNR and CDR2 FQNEAQ (reference sequence). V was trimmed by 5 bases and J by 5 bases, leaving 12 bases between them.

The V and J genes are TRBV5-1 and TRBJ1-6; 7 bases map to TRBD1. With 3 bases clipped from V and 7 bases from J, the junction kept 13 bases outside the gene matches. Germline CDR1 SGHRS, CDR2 YFSETQ. The CDR3 spans 17 residues. The CDR3, as DNA: TGCGCCAGCAGCTGGGACAGTAGTTACACCACCAATTCACCCCTCCACTTT. This encodes CASSWDSSYTTNSPLHF.

This rearrangement joins TRBV9 to TRBJ2-2; tentatively, D is TRBD2 (5 bases). Germline CDR1 reads SGDLS; CDR2 reads YYNGEE. V was pared by 2 bases and J by 5 bases, with 7 bases between. The CDR3 is 13 residues long. The CDR3 protein is CASSVEGTGELFF. The CDR3, as DNA: TGTGCCAGCAGCGTCGAGGGAACCGGGGAGCTGTTTTTT.

The chain recombines TRBV5-1 with TRBJ2-6, with 9 bases matching TRBD1. V lost 5 bases to trimming and J lost 0 bases; unmatched junction nucleotides: 6. The CDR3 has 17 amino acids. Germline CDR1 SGHRS, CDR2 YFSETQ. The CDR3 sequence is CASRSGQGFSGANVLTF. Here the CDR3 DNA reads TGCGCCAGCAGATCGGGACAGGGCTTCTCTGGGGCCAACGTCCTGACTTTC.

This rearrangement joins TRBV10-3 to TRBJ2-5; 12 positions match TRBD1. Germline loops: CDR1 ENHRY, CDR2 SYGVKD. CDR3 length: 14 amino acids. V lost 6 bases and J lost 5; bases outside the gene matches: 4. CDR3 nucleotide sequence: TGTGCCATCAGGGGACAGGGGGCTTGGGAGACCCAGTACTTC. Its protein is CAIRGQGAWETQYF.

This chain links TRBV2 with TRBJ1-1; perhaps TRBD1 as D (5 bases). The V end lost 8 bases, the J end lost 1 base, and 14 bases lay between the germline ends. The germline CDR1 and CDR2 sequences are SNHLY and FYNNEI. This CDR3 is 14 amino acids long. CDR3 nucleotides: TGTGCCAGCCGGGGCCTAAAGGGGAACACTGAAGCTTTCTTT. Protein sequence: CASRGLKGNTEAFF.

Here the CDR3 DNA reads TGCAGTGCTAGAGATCCGAACACCATATATTTT. Amino acids: CSARDPNTIYF. V gene TRBV20-1 combines with J gene TRBJ1-3; D ambiguous. Germline loops: CDR1 DFQATT, CDR2 SNEGSKA (reference sequence). Trimming removed 0 bases at V and 7 bases at J, with 4 bases between. The CDR3 consists of 11 residues.